This passage covers 2 T cell receptor beta chains from one sample sequenced in a study of kidney transplant recipient with SARS-CoV-2 infection. TCRdb used MiXCR to reprocess the reads, holding one entry per CDR3 protein. The sample holds some 220,000 distinct CDR3 sequences, roughly 26% seen once. This specimen was a blood sample, taken at baseline and on approximately day 120 from a kidney transplant recipient. The source of these receptors is a male patient aged 30 to 39 who had COVID-19 and was a kidney transplant recipient. A subset of T cells may come from the graft donor.

This clonotype has just a few counts. This sequence joins TRBV21-1 and TRBJ2-3; whether TRBD2, the table's D call, matches the DNA was not checked. TRBV21-1 is a pseudogene locus. The CDR3 spans 17 residues. The CDR3 here is CASSSVLATVMQDTQYF. CDR3 nucleotide sequence: TGTGCCAGCAGTAGCGTGCTAGCTACAGTCATGCAAGATACGCAGTATTTT.

On this clonotype: A junction boundary mismatches the germline segment, possibly from a read error. This chain connects TRBV5-4 to TRBJ2-3; TRBD2 agrees at 11 bases. Germline-derived CDR1 and CDR2 are SGHNT and YYREEE (reference sequence). The CDR3 loop spans 13 amino acids. The CDR3 here is CASSSGGADEQSF. CDR3 sequence (DNA): TGTGCCAGCAGTAGCGGGGGGGCGGATGAGCAGTCCTTC.